One sample yielded the 12 T cell receptor beta chains listed below, sequenced in a study of metastatic and nonmetastatic thyroid tumors. Ahead of thyroid surgery, no patient had received treatment of any kind. TCRdb re-called clones via MiXCR from the PCR reads. The sample includes approximately 38,000 clones, under 30% seen only once; the top ten take 9.5% to 13%. Material: blood. These receptors were taken from a male donor with papillary thyroid cancer or a benign thyroid nodule (not recorded which). Some clones in this sample may be carry-over from other donors' samples.

The V and J genes are TRBV5-1 and TRBJ1-1, with D maybe TRBD1 (5 bases). The V and J ends lost 3 bases and 6 bases respectively, with 12 bases between them. Germline V gene lookup returns CDR1 SGHRS and CDR2 YFSETQ. This CDR3 has 13 residues. The CDR3 loop is CASSYDSTPEAFF. CDR3 DNA sequence: TGCGCCAGCAGCTACGACAGTACCCCTGAAGCTTTCTTT. Supplemented by reference TRBV5-1 and TRBJ1-1, the full variable domain reads KAGVTQTPRYLIKTRGQQVTLSCSPISGHRSVSWYQQTPGQGLQFLFEYFSETQRNKGNFPGRFSGRQFSNSRSEMNVSTLELGDSALYLCASSYDSTPEAFFGQGTRLTVV.

The rearrangement links TRBV6-2 or TRBV6-3 to TRBJ2-3, with TRBD2 matching over 7 bases. The CDR3 totals 13 residues. The V and J ends lost 4 bases and 5 bases, in that order; junction bases with no gene match: 3. Germline lookup yields CDR1 MNHEY and CDR2 SVGEGT. The CDR3 region has the DNA TGTGCCAGCAGTTGGGGGAGGGGAGATACGCAGTATTTT. Its protein is CASSWGRGDTQYF.

V gene TRBV20-1 combines with J gene TRBJ2-1; D is uncertain. The CDR3 has 15 amino acids. Germline V gene data show CDR1 as DFQATT and CDR2 as SNEGSKA (reference sequence). The V end was cut by 3 bases, the J end by 6 bases, with 18 bases between. The CDR3 nucleotides are TGCAGTGCTAGTCCCACGAGACGGCTTAGCAATGAGCAGTTCTTC. It codes for CSASPTRRLSNEQFF.

This chain connects TRBV2 to TRBJ1-1; D perhaps matches TRBD1 (6 bases). V lost 4 bases and J lost 8, with 17 bases in between. The CDR3 length is 14 residues. The V gene's germline CDR1 is SNHLY and CDR2 FYNNEI. Here the CDR3 reads CASSGMTGYPEAFF. The CDR3 coding sequence is TGTGCCAGCAGTGGGATGACAGGCTACCCAGAAGCTTTCTTT.

This clone was recorded many times. V is TRBV5-1 and J is TRBJ2-1, with 9 bases that match TRBD2. The germline gives CDR1 SGHRS, CDR2 YFSETQ. The CDR3 loop spans 15 amino acids. J gave up 6 bases and V 5 bases, and 9 bases lay outside the gene matches. CDR3 DNA sequence: TGCGCCAGCAGGGACGGGCTAGCGGGACTCAATGAGCAGTTCTTC. Its translation: CASRDGLAGLNEQFF.

This clone was counted a few times. V and J are TRBV6-4 and TRBJ1-6, with no clear D. V was pared by 3 bases and J by 6 bases, with 6 bases between. CDR3 size: 13 residues. The germline V gene encodes CDR1 MRHNA and CDR2 SNTAGT. The CDR3 DNA is TGTGCCAGCAGTGAAGTCATTAATTCACCCCTCCACTTT. Its protein product is CASSEVINSPLHF.

This clone is deemed medium-sized. The CDR3 sequence: CASSAYSGTTYNEQFF. In DNA form, the CDR3 reads TGTGCCAGCAGCGCTTATAGCGGGACCACATACAATGAGCAGTTCTTC. The chain employs TRBV13 and TRBJ2-1; 8 positions match TRBD2. V was clipped by 5 bases and J by 4 bases; unmatched bases: 10. Germline-derived CDR1 and CDR2 are PRHDT and FYEKMQ (reference sequence). This CDR3 has 16 residues. Combining the CDR3 with reference TRBV13 and TRBJ2-1 gives the whole variable domain AAGVIQSPRHLIKEKRETATLKCYPIPRHDTVYWYQQGPGQDPQFLISFYEKMQSDKGSIPDRFSAQQFSDYHSELNMSSLELGDSALYFCASSAYSGTTYNEQFFGPGTRLTVL.

The table lists this clone with many counts. This chain joins TRBV5-4 and TRBJ1-5; TRBD1 is a possible D gene (5 bases). V lost 4 bases to trimming and J lost 5 bases, with 13 bases between them. The CDR3 length is 14 residues. The germline V gene encodes CDR1 SGHNT and CDR2 YYREEE (reference sequence). The CDR3 DNA is TGTGCCAGCAGCCTGCATGGGGCCTATCAGCCCCAGCATTTT. Its translation: CASSLHGAYQPQHF.

This clone was detected many times. DNA for the CDR3: TGTGCTAGTGGCATAAACCTTCTTGCGGGAGGGCCCACCTACGAGCAGTACTTC. Its translation is CASGINLLAGGPTYEQYF. This sequence joins TRBV12-5 and TRBJ2-7; 9 nucleotides line up with TRBD2. CDR3 length equals 18 residues. After removal of 6 bases from V and 2 bases from J, the junction contained 17 bases not matched to a gene. CDR1 is LGHNT and CDR2 is FRNRAP in the germline V gene.

The chain joins TRBV20-1 to TRBJ2-7; D is ambiguous. The germline V gene has CDR1 DFQATT and CDR2 SNEGSKA (reference sequence). This CDR3 comprises 11 residues. The germline V and J ends were trimmed by 7 bases and 2 bases, with 9 bases remaining between them. CDR3 amino acids: CSDLPTYEQYF. CDR3 coding DNA: TGCAGTGATCTACCTACCTACGAGCAGTACTTC.

A few counts support this clone. The chain combines TRBV12-3 or TRBV12-4 with TRBJ2-7, with 11 bases identical to TRBD1. J was trimmed by 7 bases and V by 6 bases; bases with no gene match: 8. CDR3 length: 14 residues. CDR3 nucleotides: TGTGCCAGCAGCGCCGGACAGGGGGCAGGGGAGCAGTACTTC. Translated, it gives CASSAGQGAGEQYF.

As for this clone: The junction and the germline gene differ at one end; a read error may be behind it. The CDR3 is CASILAESYEQYF. The DNA for the CDR3 is TGTGCCAGCATCTTAGCGGAATCCTACGAGCAGTACTTC. The rearrangement uses TRBV7-2 and TRBJ2-7; D may be TRBD2 (6 bases). The CDR3 totals 13 residues. Germline lookup yields CDR1 SGHTA and CDR2 FQGNSA.